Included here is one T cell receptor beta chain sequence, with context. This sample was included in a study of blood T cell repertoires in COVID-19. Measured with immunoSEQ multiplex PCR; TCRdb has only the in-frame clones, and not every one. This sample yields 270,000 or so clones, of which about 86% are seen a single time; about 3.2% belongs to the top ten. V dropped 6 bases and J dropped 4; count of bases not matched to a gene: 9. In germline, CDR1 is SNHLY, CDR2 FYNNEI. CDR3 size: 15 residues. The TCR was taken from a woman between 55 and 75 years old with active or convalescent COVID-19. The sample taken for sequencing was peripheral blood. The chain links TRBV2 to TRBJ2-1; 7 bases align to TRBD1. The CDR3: CASSVDRVSYNEQFF. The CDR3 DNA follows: TGTGCCAGCAGCGTCGACAGGGTATCGTACAATGAGCAGTTCTTC.